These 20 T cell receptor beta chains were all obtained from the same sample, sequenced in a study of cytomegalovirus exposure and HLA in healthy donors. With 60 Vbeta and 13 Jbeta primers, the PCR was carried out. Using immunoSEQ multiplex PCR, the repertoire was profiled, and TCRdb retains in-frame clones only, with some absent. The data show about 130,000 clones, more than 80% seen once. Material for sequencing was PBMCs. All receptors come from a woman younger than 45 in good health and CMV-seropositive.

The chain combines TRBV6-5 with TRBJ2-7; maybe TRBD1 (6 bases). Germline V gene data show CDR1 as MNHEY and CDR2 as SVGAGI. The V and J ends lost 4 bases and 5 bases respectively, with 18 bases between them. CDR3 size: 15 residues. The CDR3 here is CASSLFITGNHEQYF. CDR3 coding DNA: TGTGCCAGCAGTTTATTTATCACAGGGAACCACGAGCAGTACTTC.

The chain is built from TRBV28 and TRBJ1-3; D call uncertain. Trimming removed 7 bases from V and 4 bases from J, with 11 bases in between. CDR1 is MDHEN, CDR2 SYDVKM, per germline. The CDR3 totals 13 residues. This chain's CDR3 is CASKDFQGNTIYF. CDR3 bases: TGTGCCAGCAAGGACTTCCAGGGAAACACCATATATTTT. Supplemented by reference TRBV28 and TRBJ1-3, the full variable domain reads DVKVTQSSRYLVKRTGEKVFLECVQDMDHENMFWYRQDPGLGLRLIYFSYDVKMKEKGDIPEGYSVSREKKERFSLILESASTNQTSMYLCASKDFQGNTIYFGEGSWLTVV.

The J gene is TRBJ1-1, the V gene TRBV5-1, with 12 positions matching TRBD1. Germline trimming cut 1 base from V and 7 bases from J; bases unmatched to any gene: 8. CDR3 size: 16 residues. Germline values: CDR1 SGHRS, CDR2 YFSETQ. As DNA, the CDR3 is TGCGCCAGCAGCTTGTGGGGGGGACAGGGGGCCTATGAAGCTTTCTTT. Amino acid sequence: CASSLWGGQGAYEAFF.

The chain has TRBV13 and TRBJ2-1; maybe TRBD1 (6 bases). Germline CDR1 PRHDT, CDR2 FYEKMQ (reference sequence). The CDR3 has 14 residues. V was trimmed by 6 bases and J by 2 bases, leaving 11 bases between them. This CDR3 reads CASRLQGTYNEQFF. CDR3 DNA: TGTGCCAGCAGGCTACAGGGCACCTACAATGAGCAGTTCTTC.

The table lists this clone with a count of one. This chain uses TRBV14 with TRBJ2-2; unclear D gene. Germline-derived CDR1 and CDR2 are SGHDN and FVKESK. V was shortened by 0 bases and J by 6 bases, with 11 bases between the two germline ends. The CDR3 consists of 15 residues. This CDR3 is CASSQDRGYAGELFF. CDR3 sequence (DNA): TGTGCCAGCAGCCAAGACCGCGGCTACGCCGGGGAGCTGTTTTTT.

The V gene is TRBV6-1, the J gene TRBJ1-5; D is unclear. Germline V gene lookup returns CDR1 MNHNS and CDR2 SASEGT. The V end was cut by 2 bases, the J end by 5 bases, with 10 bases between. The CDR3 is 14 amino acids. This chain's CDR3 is CASSEQPQDQPQHF. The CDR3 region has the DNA TGTGCCAGCAGTGAACAGCCTCAGGATCAGCCCCAGCATTTT.

Here the CDR3 DNA reads TGTGCCAGCAGCGCCGACAGGGGGCTAAGGCGGGAGAAGAGAGAGACCCAGTACTTC. It specifies CASSADRGLRREKRETQYF. The chain joins TRBV5-8 to TRBJ2-5, with 10 bases aligning to TRBD1. The CDR3 runs 19 residues. From germline, CDR1 is SGHTS and CDR2 YDEGEE. V gave up 4 bases and J gave up 4 bases; unmatched junction bases: 19.

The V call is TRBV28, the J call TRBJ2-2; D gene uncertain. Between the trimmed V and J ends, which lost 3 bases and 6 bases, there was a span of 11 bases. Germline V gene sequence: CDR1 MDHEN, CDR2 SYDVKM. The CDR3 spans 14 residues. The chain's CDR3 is CASSLSDEAGELFF. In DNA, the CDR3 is TGTGCCAGCAGTTTGTCGGATGAGGCCGGGGAGCTGTTTTTT.

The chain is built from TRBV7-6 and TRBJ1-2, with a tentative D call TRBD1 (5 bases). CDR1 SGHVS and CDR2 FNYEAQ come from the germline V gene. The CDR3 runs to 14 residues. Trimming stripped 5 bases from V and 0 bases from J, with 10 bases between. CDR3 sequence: CASSPQAANYGYTF. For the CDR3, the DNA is TGTGCCAGCAGCCCACAGGCAGCTAACTATGGCTACACCTTC.

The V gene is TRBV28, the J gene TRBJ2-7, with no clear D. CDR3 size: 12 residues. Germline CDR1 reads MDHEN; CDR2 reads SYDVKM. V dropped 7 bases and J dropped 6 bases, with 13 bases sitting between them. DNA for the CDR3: TGTGCCAGCACCTTAAGAGGAACCGAGCAGTACTTC. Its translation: CASTLRGTEQYF.

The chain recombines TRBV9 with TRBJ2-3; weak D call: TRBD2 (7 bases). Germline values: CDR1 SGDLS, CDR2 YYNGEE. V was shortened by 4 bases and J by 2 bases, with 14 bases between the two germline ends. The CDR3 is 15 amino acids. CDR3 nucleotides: TGTGCCAGCAGCAGAGCGGGACACCTCACAGATACGCAGTATTTT. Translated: CASSRAGHLTDTQYF.

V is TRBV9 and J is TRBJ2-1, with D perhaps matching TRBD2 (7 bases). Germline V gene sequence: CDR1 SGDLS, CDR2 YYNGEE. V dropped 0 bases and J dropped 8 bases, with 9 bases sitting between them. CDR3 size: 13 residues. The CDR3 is CASSVGGGDEQFF. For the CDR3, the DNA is TGTGCCAGCAGCGTAGGCGGGGGCGATGAGCAGTTCTTC.

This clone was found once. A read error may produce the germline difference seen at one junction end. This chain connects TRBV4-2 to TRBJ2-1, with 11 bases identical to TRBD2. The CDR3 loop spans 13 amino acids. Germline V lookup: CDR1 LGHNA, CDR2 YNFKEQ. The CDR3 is CVSSQDVGSGGVF. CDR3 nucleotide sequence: TGTGTCAGCAGCCAAGATGTGGGTAGCGGGGGGGTCTTC.

CDR3 nucleotides: TGTGCCAGCACCCCGGGGGGAAATGAAGCTTTCTTT. Protein sequence: CASTPGGNEAFF. The chain recombines TRBV7-9 with TRBJ1-1, with TRBD1 as a possible D gene (5 bases). V was clipped by 7 bases and J by 7 bases, with 13 bases between them. From germline, CDR1 is SEHNR and CDR2 FQNEAQ (reference sequence). The CDR3 has 12 residues.

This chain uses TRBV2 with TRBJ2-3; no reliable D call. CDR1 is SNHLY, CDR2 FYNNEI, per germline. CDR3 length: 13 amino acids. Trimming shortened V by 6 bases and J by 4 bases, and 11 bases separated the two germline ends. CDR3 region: CASSKATPDTQYF. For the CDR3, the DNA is TGTGCCAGCAGCAAAGCGACGCCAGATACGCAGTATTTT.

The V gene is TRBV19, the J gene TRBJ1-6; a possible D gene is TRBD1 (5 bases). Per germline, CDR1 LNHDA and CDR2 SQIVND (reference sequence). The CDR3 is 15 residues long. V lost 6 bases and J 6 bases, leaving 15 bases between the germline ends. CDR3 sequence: CASSLGGNTNSPLHF. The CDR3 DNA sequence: TGTGCCAGTAGCCTCGGGGGGAACACTAATTCACCCCTCCACTTT.

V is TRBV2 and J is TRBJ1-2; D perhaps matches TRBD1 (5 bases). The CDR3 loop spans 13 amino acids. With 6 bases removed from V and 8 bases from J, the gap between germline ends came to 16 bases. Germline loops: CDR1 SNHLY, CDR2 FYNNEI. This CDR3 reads CASSRDFVMGYTF. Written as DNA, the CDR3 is TGTGCCAGCAGCAGGGACTTCGTGATGGGCTACACCTTC.

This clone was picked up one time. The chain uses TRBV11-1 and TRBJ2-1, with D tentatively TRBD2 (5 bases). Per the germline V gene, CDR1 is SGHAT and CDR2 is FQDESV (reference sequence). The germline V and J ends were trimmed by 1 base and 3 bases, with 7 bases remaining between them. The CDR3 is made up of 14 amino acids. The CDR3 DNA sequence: TGTGCCAGCAGCTTAGGCGGGTACTACAATGAGCAGTTCTTC. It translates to CASSLGGYYNEQFF.

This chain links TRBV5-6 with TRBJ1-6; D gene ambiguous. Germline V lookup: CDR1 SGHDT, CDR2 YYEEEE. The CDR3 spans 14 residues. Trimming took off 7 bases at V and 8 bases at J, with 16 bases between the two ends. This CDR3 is CASGLAGPYSPLHF. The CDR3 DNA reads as TGTGCCAGCGGATTGGCGGGTCCTTATTCACCCCTCCACTTT.

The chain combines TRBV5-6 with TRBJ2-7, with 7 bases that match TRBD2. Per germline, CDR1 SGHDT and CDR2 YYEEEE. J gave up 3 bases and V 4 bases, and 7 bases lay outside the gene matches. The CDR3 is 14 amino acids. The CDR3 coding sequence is TGTGCCAGCAGCCCCGGGGGGAGCCTCTACGAGCAGTACTTC. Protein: CASSPGGSLYEQYF.